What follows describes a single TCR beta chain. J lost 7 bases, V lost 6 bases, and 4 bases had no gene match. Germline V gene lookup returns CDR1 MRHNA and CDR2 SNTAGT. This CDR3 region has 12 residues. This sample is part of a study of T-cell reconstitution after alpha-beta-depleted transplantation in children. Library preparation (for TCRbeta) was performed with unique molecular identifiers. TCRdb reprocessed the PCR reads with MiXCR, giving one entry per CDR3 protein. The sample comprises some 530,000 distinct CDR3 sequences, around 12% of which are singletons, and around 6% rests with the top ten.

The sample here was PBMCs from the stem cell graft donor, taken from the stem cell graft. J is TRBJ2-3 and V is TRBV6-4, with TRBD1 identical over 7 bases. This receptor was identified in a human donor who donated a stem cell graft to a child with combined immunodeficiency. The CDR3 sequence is CASRRQGNTQYF. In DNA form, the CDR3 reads TGTGCCAGCAGGCGACAGGGAAATACGCAGTATTTT.